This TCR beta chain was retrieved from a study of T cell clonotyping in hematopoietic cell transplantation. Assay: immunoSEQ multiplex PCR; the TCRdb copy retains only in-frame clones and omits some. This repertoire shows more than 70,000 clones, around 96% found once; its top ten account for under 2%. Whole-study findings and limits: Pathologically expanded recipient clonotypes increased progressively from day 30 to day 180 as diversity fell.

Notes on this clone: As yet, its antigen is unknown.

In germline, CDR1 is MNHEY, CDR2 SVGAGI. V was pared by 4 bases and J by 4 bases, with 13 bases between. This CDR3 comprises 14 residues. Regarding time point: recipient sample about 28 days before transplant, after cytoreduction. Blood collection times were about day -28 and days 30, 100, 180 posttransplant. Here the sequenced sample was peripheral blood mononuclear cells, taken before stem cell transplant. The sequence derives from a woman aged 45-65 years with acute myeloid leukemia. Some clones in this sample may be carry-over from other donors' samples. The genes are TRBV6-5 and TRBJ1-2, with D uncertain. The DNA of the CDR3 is TGTGCCAGCAGTTCCCCGGACGGAATCTATGGCTACACCTTC. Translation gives CASSSPDGIYGYTF.